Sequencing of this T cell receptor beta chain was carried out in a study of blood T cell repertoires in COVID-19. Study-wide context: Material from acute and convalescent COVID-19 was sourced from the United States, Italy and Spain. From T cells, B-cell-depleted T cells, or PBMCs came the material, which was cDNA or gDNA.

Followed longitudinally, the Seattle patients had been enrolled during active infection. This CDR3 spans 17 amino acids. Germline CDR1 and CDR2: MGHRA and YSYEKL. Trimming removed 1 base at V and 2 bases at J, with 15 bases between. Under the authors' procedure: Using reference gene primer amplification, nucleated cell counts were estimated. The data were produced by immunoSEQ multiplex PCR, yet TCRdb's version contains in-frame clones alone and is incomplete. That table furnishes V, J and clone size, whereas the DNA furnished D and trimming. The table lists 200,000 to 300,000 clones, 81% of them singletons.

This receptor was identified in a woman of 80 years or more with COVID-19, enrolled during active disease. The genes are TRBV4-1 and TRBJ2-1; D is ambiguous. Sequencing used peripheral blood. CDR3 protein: CASSQVLGTLAYNEQFF. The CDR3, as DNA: TGCGCCAGCAGCCAAGTATTGGGCACCCTCGCCTACAATGAGCAGTTCTTC.